The clone carrying this T cell receptor (beta chain) was recorded a few times. Its antigen remains unknown. V was clipped by 6 bases and J by 3 bases, with 6 bases between them. This CDR3 has 12 amino acids. Germline CDR1 and CDR2: SEHNR and FQNEAQ (reference sequence). This record comes from a study of T-cell memory formation after mild COVID-19. Study results and limitations: From day 15 to 85, contracting clones were balanced between CD4 and CD8, whereas later expanders leaned toward CD4+. Mostly located in CM and EM were contracting CD4+ clones, with contracting CD8+ clones located in EMRA.

In TCRdb, the 5' RACE reads were re-called with MiXCR into one record per CDR3 protein. Here the sample spans about 430,000 distinct CDR3 sequences, approximately 25% being singletons. The chain links TRBV7-9 to TRBJ2-4; D gene uncertain. The sample comprised PBMCs or a T cell subset sorted from them (not recorded which). The sequence was collected from an adult woman who had mild COVID-19 (a few samples of this study predate the infection). Cell type and time point are not known. The CDR3 nucleotides read TGTGCCAGCAGGGGGTTCAAAAACATTCAGTACTTC. Translating it yields CASRGFKNIQYF. The full variable domain, with the rest looked up from reference TRBV7-9 and TRBJ2-4, is DTGVSQNPRHKITKRGQNVTFRCDPISEHNRLYWYRQTLGQGPEFLTYFQNEAQLEKSRLLSDRFSAERPKGSFSTLEIQRTEQGDSAMYLCASRGFKNIQYFGAGTRLSVL.